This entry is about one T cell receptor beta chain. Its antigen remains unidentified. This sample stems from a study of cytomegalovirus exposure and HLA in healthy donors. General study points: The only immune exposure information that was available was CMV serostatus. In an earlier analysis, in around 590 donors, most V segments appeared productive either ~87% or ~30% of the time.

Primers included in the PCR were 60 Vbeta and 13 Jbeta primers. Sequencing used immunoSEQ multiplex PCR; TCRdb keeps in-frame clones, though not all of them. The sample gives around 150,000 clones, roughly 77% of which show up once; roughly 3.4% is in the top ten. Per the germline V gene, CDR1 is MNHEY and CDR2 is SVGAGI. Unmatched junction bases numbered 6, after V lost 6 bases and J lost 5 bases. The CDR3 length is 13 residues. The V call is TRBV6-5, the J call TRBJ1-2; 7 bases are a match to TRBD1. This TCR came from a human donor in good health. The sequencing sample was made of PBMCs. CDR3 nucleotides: TGTGCCAGCAGGCGGGACAGATTGTATGGCTACACCTTC. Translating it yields CASRRDRLYGYTF.